These T cell receptor beta chains were read from a single sample in a study of shared clonotypes between healthy human individuals. TCRdb's table, derived via immunoSEQ multiplex PCR, lists solely in-frame clones and lacks some. The profile shows 2,500,000 or so clones, over 85% of them singletons. Sequenced sample: naive CD4+ T cells from PBMCs. The origin of the receptors is a man between 18 and 35 years old in good health. Some clones in this sample may be carry-over from other donors' samples. Each CDR3 is given without its conserved first and last residue.

j_call cdr3_length v_call cdr3_aa
TRBJ2-5 12 TRBV29-1 SVEPTGDGETQY
TRBJ1-2 13 TRBV4-3 ASSHEPATNYGYT
TRBJ2-7 11 TRBV7-2 ASSVARDTEQY
TRBJ2-7 11 TRBV6-1 ASSENRGYEQY
TRBJ2-1 13 TRBV18 ASSLLAGSWNEQF
TRBJ2-5 12 TRBV5-1 ASSSGTGQETQY
TRBJ1-2 14 TRBV5-4 ASSLGGVRQSYGYT
TRBJ2-3 8 TRBV10-3 AMLTDTQY
TRBJ2-2 13 TRBV19 ASSGLAEHTGELF
TRBJ1-2 9 TRBV20-1 SAIQNYGYT
TRBJ1-1 11 TRBV14 ASSQHLNTEAF
TRBJ1-4 14 TRBV5-4 ASSLVGDGSNEKLF
TRBJ2-1 11 TRBV2 ASNGLAQREQF
TRBJ1-4 14 TRBV9 ASSVQPLGGNEKLF
TRBJ1-1 11 TRBV2 ASRGDLNTEAF
TRBJ1-3 17 TRBV9 ASSAEPTGQKLSGNTIY
TRBJ2-7 12 TRBV7-2 ASSFGTGGHEQY
TRBJ2-7 13 TRBV13 ASSLAASGLYEQY
TRBJ1-4 12 TRBV5-1 ASSLRQGNEKLF
TRBJ1-2 12 TRBV10-3 AISDPSDSGGYT
TRBJ2-5 13 TRBV9 ASSARLATQETQY
TRBJ2-1 14 TRBV13 ASSAGTVSSYNEQF